The clone carrying this TCR beta chain came up once. What it binds is not known. The ends were cut back, 8 bases at V and 2 bases at J, with 12 bases in the middle. The germline V gene encodes CDR1 MNHNY and CDR2 SVGAGI (reference sequence). CDR3 length equals 13 residues. The data were taken from a study of cytomegalovirus exposure and HLA in healthy donors. The method was immunoSEQ multiplex PCR; TCRdb's version includes in-frame clones alone and lacks a portion of them. The table records 180,000 or so clones, about 86% of them present only once. Points from the study as a whole: In a later analysis, first-cohort TCR clusters were found to tend to co-occur in the 90 to 150 validation repertoires. Rarity marked most TCR sequences, yet some public TCRs occurred in many donors. Reportedly, diagnosis of cytomegalovirus status by the classifier showed high specificity and sensitivity.

The sequence was collected from a woman in her 30s in good health and CMV-seronegative. Sample: PBMCs. The V call is TRBV6-6, the J call TRBJ1-2; no reliable D call. The CDR3 DNA reads as TGTGCCAGCGAGGTCCTAGTCAACTATGGCTACACCTTC. Amino acid sequence: CASEVLVNYGYTF.